These T cell receptor beta chains were read from a single sample in a study of siplizumab effects on memory and regulatory T cells. The data were produced by immunoSEQ multiplex PCR, yet TCRdb's version contains in-frame clones alone and is incomplete. The sample yields roughly 100,000 clones, approximately 91% seen once. Sequencing was performed on non-Treg CD4+ T cells sorted from blood. The receptors stem from a human donor in good health. The CDR3 runs from the conserved cysteine through the conserved F or W. Each record gives: J gene, D gene, clone size, V gene, CDR3 protein, CDR3 DNA. The D gene is left open where the match is weak. Size is omitted from some rows. Given values are once, few, many or a class for expanded clones.

TRBJ1-2 NA NA TRBV15 CATSPGGAHSYGGYTF TGTGCCACCAGCCCCGGCGGGGCCCACTCGTATGGTGGCTACACCTTC
TRBJ2-5 NA NA TRBV6-6 CASSPLGETQYF TGTGCCAGCAGCCCCCTTGGGGAGACCCAGTACTTC
TRBJ2-5 TRBD2 NA TRBV5-4 CATQVAGGVGETQYF TGTGCCACCCAGGTAGCGGGAGGGGTTGGAGAGACCCAGTACTTC
TRBJ2-2 NA NA TRBV6-1 CASSERTTGTGELFF TGTGCCAGCAGTGAAAGGACTACCGGCACCGGGGAGCTGTTTTTT
TRBJ2-7 TRBD2 NA TRBV7-2 CASSLEREKNYEQYF TGTGCCAGCAGCTTAGAGCGGGAGAAGAATTACGAGCAGTACTTC
TRBJ1-5 NA NA TRBV30 CAWSVALRGQPQHF TGTGCCTGGAGTGTGGCCCTTAGAGGGCAGCCCCAGCATTTT
TRBJ1-1 TRBD1 NA TRBV5-1 CASTLRTGNTEAFF TGCGCCAGCACACTAAGGACAGGGAACACTGAAGCTTTCTTT
TRBJ2-5 NA NA TRBV15 CATSRGQGGQETQYF TGTGCCACCAGCAGAGGGCAGGGGGGACAAGAGACCCAGTACTTC
TRBJ2-2 NA NA TRBV10-3 CAITGNTGELFF TGTGCCATCACGGGGAACACCGGGGAGCTGTTTTTT
TRBJ1-5 TRBD1 once TRBV25-1 CASSDSGQGRQPQHF TGTGCCAGCAGTGATTCGGGACAGGGGCGACAGCCCCAGCATTTT
TRBJ1-6 NA NA TRBV12-5 CASGLVAGSRSSPLHF TGTGCTAGTGGTTTGGTAGCGGGCTCCAGGAGTTCACCCCTCCACTTT
TRBJ2-2 TRBD2 NA TRBV6-6 CASSRLAGDLVGELFF TGTGCCAGCAGCAGACTAGCGGGAGATCTTGTCGGGGAGCTGTTTTTT
TRBJ1-3 NA NA TRBV19 CASSPTGSDTIYF TGTGCCAGTAGTCCCACAGGGTCGGACACCATATATTTT
TRBJ2-3 NA NA TRBV5-4 CASSLPRGIGDTQYF TGTGCCAGCAGCTTACCACGGGGGATCGGAGATACGCAGTATTTT
TRBJ2-7 NA NA TRBV27 CASSLQYPGITYEQYF TGTGCCAGCAGTTTACAGTATCCAGGGATCACCTACGAGCAGTACTTC
TRBJ1-3 TRBD1 once TRBV7-9 CASSPRTGTVSGNTIYF TGTGCCAGCAGCCCCCGGACAGGGACGGTCTCTGGAAACACCATATATTTT
TRBJ1-6 NA NA TRBV7-8 CASSLDFVGTNSPLHF TGTGCCAGCAGCTTAGATTTCGTGGGGACTAATTCACCCCTCCACTTT
TRBJ1-1 TRBD1 NA TRBV27 CASSSDRGGRKAFF TGTGCCAGCAGTTCTGACAGGGGAGGGAGAAAAGCTTTCTTT
TRBJ2-3 TRBD1 NA TRBV6-6 CASSYSDRGPDTQYF TGTGCCAGCAGTTACTCGGACAGGGGCCCAGATACGCAGTATTTT
TRBJ2-7 NA NA TRBV10-2 CASSEEGDKLGYEQYF TGCGCCAGCAGTGAGGAGGGGGACAAGCTAGGTTACGAGCAGTACTTC